This TCR beta chain was identified in a study of graft-versus-host responses after intestinal transplantation. Study context: Anti-thymocyte globulin induction, then tacrolimus and steroids for two to four years, went to all recipients. Overall study findings and caveats: GvH clones turned up in recipient marrow; some had shown up first in ileum or blood.

The CDR3 covers 14 residues. Between the trimmed V and J ends, which lost 3 bases and 5 bases, there was a span of 11 bases. CDR1 is ENHRY, CDR2 SYGVKD, per germline. Measured with immunoSEQ multiplex PCR; TCRdb has only the in-frame clones, and not every one. The table includes 75,000 to 100,000 clones, approximately 90% detected once. Worth noting for this clone: Its cognate antigen is unknown.

This chain joins TRBV10-3 and TRBJ2-1; no clear D gene. The TCR was taken from a human donor who received an intestinal transplant. Sample: unstimulated CD4+ T cells sorted from spleen or lymph node cells, taken before intestinal transplant. The CDR3 coding sequence is TGTGCCATCAGTGACCGCGACACCCACAATGAGCAGTTCTTC. It specifies CAISDRDTHNEQFF.